This TCR beta chain was observed in a study of blood T cell repertoires in COVID-19. Study in general: Sites in the United States, Italy and Spain provided acute and convalescent COVID-19 samples. T cells, B-cell-depleted T cells, or PBMCs supplied cDNA or gDNA.

Participants reported their clinical history, and cohort assignment relied on those reports. There are 15 residues in the CDR3. Germline values: CDR1 LNHDA, CDR2 SQIVND (reference sequence). V dropped 5 bases and J dropped 5; count of bases not matched to a gene: 9. As handled by the study authors: Estimated nucleated cell counts came from reference gene primer amplification. The assay was immunoSEQ multiplex PCR, and TCRdb's table has in-frame clones only and misses some. The V and J calls and clone size are taken from that table; D and trimming were inferred from the DNA. The data contain 250,000 to 300,000 clones, about 93% of them singletons.

Sequenced: PBMCs or T cells enriched from blood (not recorded which). The sequence was collected from a woman aged 25-40 years who had recovered from COVID-19. V and J are TRBV19 and TRBJ2-7, with 10 positions matching TRBD1. The CDR3 spells CASSSSGQGFDEQYF. CDR3 DNA sequence: TGTGCCAGTAGTTCCTCGGGACAGGGGTTTGACGAGCAGTACTTC.